This TCR beta chain stems from a study of post-analysis software for immune sequencing data. Study-level points and caveats: Controls showed significantly higher normalized Chao1 diversity than did multiple sclerosis patients. Among several TRBV segments more frequent in patients than controls were TRBV5-6, TRBV5-1 and TRBV20-1.

Concerning this clonotype itself: The antigen is undetermined.

Trimming left V 6 bases short and J 1 base short, with 18 bases between. This CDR3 spans 15 amino acids. Germline-derived CDR1 and CDR2 are DFQATT and SNEGSKA (reference sequence). The authors incorporated unique molecular identifiers into the TCR beta cDNA libraries. TCRdb re-derived calls from the PCR reads in MiXCR, one entry per CDR3 protein. The table lists 250,000 to 300,000 distinct CDR3 sequences, approximately 34% of them singletons, with under 5.5% in the top ten. This clonotype was obtained from a girl between 10 and 17 years old with multiple sclerosis. J is TRBJ1-1 and V is TRBV20-1; D call uncertain. The sequenced sample consisted of blood. The CDR3 sequence: CSASLGGPENTEAFF. In DNA form, the CDR3 reads TGCAGTGCCTCCCTTGGAGGGCCAGAGAACACTGAAGCTTTCTTT.